The rows below give T cell receptor beta chains drawn from one sample of a study of cytomegalovirus exposure and HLA in healthy donors. The method was immunoSEQ multiplex PCR; TCRdb's version includes in-frame clones alone and lacks a portion of them. The table lists under 250,000 clones, roughly 80% of them singletons. Sequencing was done on a sample of PBMCs. The receptors were sampled from a woman aged 25 to 39 in good health and CMV-seronegative. The CDR3 runs from the conserved cysteine through the conserved F or W. Each record gives: V gene, clone size, J gene, D gene, CDR3 protein, CDR3 DNA. A D gene is named only where the DNA matches it firmly. Some rows have no size entry. The others give once, few or many, or a class for an expanded clone.

TRBV30	.	TRBJ1-5	.	CAWSLQGTGNQPQHF	TGTGCCTGGAGTCTACAGGGAACCGGCAATCAGCCCCAGCATTTT
TRBV29-1	.	TRBJ2-1	TRBD2	CSVPRRLAGINEQFF	TGCAGCGTTCCCCGTCGACTAGCGGGGATCAATGAGCAGTTCTTC
TRBV13	.	TRBJ2-7	.	CASSLGLYRIYEQYF	TGTGCCAGCAGCTTAGGCCTTTACAGGATTTACGAGCAGTACTTC
TRBV11-2	.	TRBJ1-4	TRBD1	CASSLGTGMGEKLFF	TGTGCCAGCAGCCTCGGGACAGGGATGGGAGAAAAACTGTTTTTT
TRBV28	.	TRBJ1-1	.	CASRLGSGREAFF	TGTGCCAGCAGGCTAGGATCAGGGCGGGAAGCTTTCTTT
TRBV5-1	.	TRBJ2-3	.	CASSFLASSTDTQYF	TGCGCCAGCAGCTTCTTAGCGTCCAGCACAGATACGCAGTATTTT
TRBV5-6	.	TRBJ1-1	.	CASSLEVEAEAFF	TGTGCCAGCAGCTTGGAGGTGGAGGCTGAAGCTTTCTTT
TRBV5-4	.	TRBJ1-4	TRBD1	CASSLVGGRTKEKLFF	TGTGCCAGCAGCTTGGTAGGGGGCAGGACGAAGGAAAAACTGTTTTTT
TRBV29-1	.	TRBJ2-7	TRBD2	CSVLGTSETYEQYF	TGCAGCGTCTTAGGGACTAGCGAAACCTACGAGCAGTACTTC
TRBV6-1	.	TRBJ1-2	.	CASSEKAGRYGYTF	TGTGCCAGCAGTGAAAAGGCGGGGCGGTATGGCTACACCTTC
TRBV10-3	.	TRBJ2-1	TRBD1	CATRTGGRNEQFF	TGTGCCACCCGGACAGGGGGCCGGAATGAGCAGTTCTTC
TRBV2	.	TRBJ2-2	.	CATSGLARNTGELFF	TGTGCCACCTCGGGACTCGCTAGGAACACCGGGGAGCTGTTTTTT
TRBV7-9	.	TRBJ2-5	.	CASSAVAAGETQYF	TGTGCCAGCAGCGCCGTAGCGGCGGGAGAGACCCAGTACTTC
TRBV9	.	TRBJ1-1	.	CASRPQGYSSRYTEAFF	TGTGCCAGCAGACCGCAGGGATACTCTTCACGCTACACTGAAGCTTTCTTT
TRBV4-1	.	TRBJ1-6	.	CASSPGDRGSPLHF	TGCGCCAGCAGCCCAGGGGACCGGGGTTCACCCCTCCACTTT
TRBV7-3	.	TRBJ2-3	TRBD1	CASSRQGSTDTQYF	TGTGCCAGCAGCAGACAGGGATCCACAGATACGCAGTATTTT
TRBV7-9	few	TRBJ2-3	.	CSSSSLADTQYF	TGTTCCAGCAGCTCCTTAGCCGATACGCAGTATTTT
TRBV29-1	.	TRBJ2-3	.	CSVPIPGQRTQYF	TGCAGCGTTCCCATCCCCGGACAGAGGACGCAGTATTTT
TRBV4-1	.	TRBJ2-7	.	CASSQGLRGQPYEQYF	TGCGCCAGCAGCCAAGGACTTCGAGGACAGCCCTACGAGCAGTACTTC
TRBV5-1	.	TRBJ2-7	TRBD1	CASSSTTGGWYEQYF	TGCGCCAGCAGTAGCACGACAGGGGGCTGGTACGAGCAGTACTTC
TRBV28	.	TRBJ1-1	.	CASSTHGVGTEAFF	TGTGCCAGCAGTACCCACGGGGTGGGGACTGAAGCTTTCTTT
TRBV5-4	.	TRBJ1-6	.	CASSLAGGRNSPLHF	TGTGCCAGCAGCTTGGCCGGGGGACGTAATTCACCCCTCCACTTT
TRBV6-1	.	TRBJ1-1	TRBD1	CASRHDRAGDTEAFF	TGTGCCAGCAGACATGACAGGGCCGGTGACACTGAAGCTTTCTTT
TRBV10-1	.	TRBJ2-7	.	CASSGHSYEQYF	TGCGCCAGCAGTGGACATTCCTACGAGCAGTACTTC
TRBV12-5	few	TRBJ1-2	.	CASALDRHYGYTF	TGTGCTAGTGCTTTGGACAGACACTATGGCTACACCTTC
TRBV27	.	TRBJ2-7	TRBD2	CASSPVPAGAYEQYF	TGTGCCAGCAGTCCCGTGCCAGCGGGAGCCTACGAGCAGTACTTC
TRBV10-3	.	TRBJ1-2	.	CAIRATAYGYTF	TGTGCCATCAGGGCGACAGCCTATGGCTACACCTTC
TRBV30	.	TRBJ2-3	TRBD2	CAWSPGRSGGPLVDTQYF	TGTGCCTGGAGTCCAGGACGTAGCGGGGGGCCATTGGTAGATACGCAGTATTTT
TRBV27	.	TRBJ2-3	TRBD2	CASSRLAGGQDTQYF	TGTGCCAGCAGCCGACTAGCGGGGGGGCAGGATACGCAGTATTTT
TRBV2	.	TRBJ2-5	TRBD1	CASSPRLQGIGETQYF	TGTGCCAGCAGCCCCAGATTACAGGGGATAGGGGAGACCCAGTACTTC
TRBV7-9	.	TRBJ2-3	.	CASSLEASTDTQYF	TGTGCCAGCAGCTTGGAGGCTAGCACAGATACGCAGTATTTT
TRBV6-5	.	TRBJ1-2	.	CASSYGGSYDYTF	TGTGCCAGCAGTTACGGGGGGTCCTATGACTACACCTTC
TRBV9	.	TRBJ2-1	TRBD1	CASSARSSAGGSYNEQFF	TGTGCCAGCAGCGCCCGTTCCTCCGCAGGGGGCTCATACAATGAGCAGTTCTTC